Given below is one T cell receptor (beta chain) in context. The CDR3 runs 14 residues. Germline V gene data show CDR1 as LGHNA and CDR2 as YNFKEQ. With 4 bases clipped from V and 3 bases from J, the junction kept 5 bases outside the gene matches. This sample was included in a study of blood T cell repertoires in COVID-19. Study at large: Collection of acute and convalescent COVID-19 samples took place in the United States, Italy and Spain. The cDNA or gDNA used as material had been derived from T cells, B-cell-depleted T cells, or PBMCs.

Original processing methods: Amplification of reference gene primers provided the estimated nucleated cell counts. The assay was immunoSEQ multiplex PCR, and TCRdb's table has in-frame clones only and misses some. V and J calls and clone size are as listed in that table; D and trimming were resolved from the DNA. The sample gives fewer than 110,000 clones, 80% to 90% of which show up once; more than 9% is in the top ten. The source is a woman in her twenties or thirties with acute or convalescent COVID-19. This chain connects TRBV4-2 to TRBJ1-1, with 7 nucleotides matching TRBD1. Material for sequencing was peripheral blood. The CDR3 loop is CASSPSTGHTEAFF. DNA of the CDR3: TGTGCCAGCAGCCCATCGACAGGGCACACTGAAGCTTTCTTT.